This T cell receptor (beta chain) was sequenced in a study of blood T cell repertoires in COVID-19. Study summary: PBMCs, B-cell-depleted T cells, or T cells were the source of the cDNA or gDNA that made up the material.

Residents of about two dozen US areas, aged about 18 to 95 years, made up the participants. Participants were placed into cohorts based on the clinical history they reported. Under the authors' procedure: Estimation of nucleated cell counts was performed using reference gene primer amplification. This table comes from immunoSEQ multiplex PCR, and its TCRdb copy is limited to in-frame clones, with some not included. From that table come the V and J calls and clone size; the DNA was used to work out D and trimming. Among 300,000 to 400,000 clones listed, around 87% were seen once. The sample was PBMCs or T cells enriched from blood (not recorded which). This receptor was taken from a woman in her 30s with acute COVID-19.

CDR3 region: CASSLAAGVSSYNEQFF. The CDR3 region has the DNA TGTGCCAGCAGCTTAGCTGCGGGGGTGAGCTCCTACAATGAGCAGTTCTTC. The rearrangement uses TRBV7-9 and TRBJ2-1; 7 nucleotides line up with TRBD2. The germline CDR1 and CDR2 sequences are SEHNR and FQNEAQ (reference sequence). The CDR3 sequence is 17 residues long. After removal of 0 bases from V and 0 bases from J, the junction contained 5 bases not matched to a gene.